Below, 32 T cell receptor beta chains from the same sample are listed, as sequenced in a study of post-analysis software for immune sequencing data. General study points: In patients, about five TRBV segments were more frequent than in controls, with TRBV5-6, TRBV5-1 and TRBV20-1 among them.

Incorporated into the TCR beta cDNA libraries were unique molecular identifiers, which served to reduce PCR and sequencing biases. TCRdb independently ran MiXCR on the PCR reads; one entry per CDR3 protein. The table lists 170,000 or so distinct CDR3 sequences, about 32% of them singletons, with about 1.6% in the top ten. The antigens these receptors bind are not known. The sequenced material came from blood. The source of these receptors is a girl aged 5-17 years with multiple sclerosis.

The rearrangement links TRBV5-1 to TRBJ2-1, with a possible D match to TRBD1 (6 bases). The germline gives CDR1 SGHRS, CDR2 YFSETQ. Trimming took off 3 bases at V and 5 bases at J, with 15 bases between the two ends. The CDR3 covers 15 residues. For the CDR3, the DNA is TGCGCCAGCAGCTCGGGACAACTACAGAACAATGAGCAGTTCTTC. Translated: CASSSGQLQNNEQFF.

Note on this clonotype: One end of the junction varies from germline; a read error may be responsible. V is TRBV20-1 and J is TRBJ1-6; D gene unclear. Germline loops: CDR1 DFQATT, CDR2 SNEGSKA (reference sequence). This CDR3 has 15 amino acids. CDR3 in DNA: TGCAGTACTAGGTCACCGAACTTCTATAATTCACCCCTCCACTTT. This sequence encodes CSTRSPNFYNSPLHF.

V gene TRBV5-1 combines with J gene TRBJ2-7, with 7 positions matching TRBD2. The germline V gene has CDR1 SGHRS and CDR2 YFSETQ. The CDR3 is made up of 13 amino acids. The V and J ends lost 2 bases and 7 bases, in that order; junction bases with no gene match: 6. The CDR3 sequence: CASSFLGGGEQYF. As DNA, the CDR3 is TGCGCCAGCAGCTTCCTGGGGGGAGGGGAGCAGTACTTC.

This clonotype was picked up a small number of times. The chain joins TRBV9 to TRBJ1-5, with 7 positions matching TRBD1. Germline CDR1 reads SGDLS; CDR2 reads YYNGEE. V shed 0 bases, J shed 10 bases, and the junction held 7 bases outside the gene matches. The CDR3 spans 14 residues. The DNA of the CDR3 is TGTGCCAGCAGCGTAGGAGGGGACAGTCAACCCCAGCATTTT. The encoded protein is CASSVGGDSQPQHF. Full variable domain (remainder filled in from reference TRBV9 and TRBJ1-5): DSGVTQTPKHLITATGQRVTLRCSPRSGDLSVYWYQQSLDQGLQFLIQYYNGEERAKGNILERFSAQQFPDLHSELNLSSLELGDSALYFCASSVGGDSQPQHFGDGTRLSIL.

A remark on this clonotype: A much larger clone sits a single nucleotide away, making a read error possible. The chain recombines TRBV7-3 with TRBJ2-3; TRBD2 aligns across 13 bases. This CDR3 spans 17 amino acids. Per germline, CDR1 SGHTA and CDR2 FQGTGA. The CDR3 protein is CASGFGLAGVEGDTQYF. CDR3 nucleotides: TGTGCCAGCGGCTTTGGACTAGCGGGAGTGGAGGGGGATACGCAGTATTTT.

This clonotype was counted many times. The chain links TRBV12-3 or TRBV12-4 to TRBJ2-1, with D hard to call. There are 15 residues in the CDR3. The ends were cut back, 1 base at V and 2 bases at J, with 9 bases in the middle. The CDR3 region is CASSLEGSPYNEQFF. The CDR3 nucleotides are TGTGCCAGCAGTTTAGAGGGAAGCCCCTACAATGAGCAGTTCTTC.

This clonotype was observed many times. The chain combines TRBV20-1 with TRBJ1-2; D gene unclear. The CDR3 has 11 amino acids. V dropped 5 bases and J dropped 5 bases, with 9 bases sitting between them. Per germline, CDR1 DFQATT and CDR2 SNEGSKA (reference sequence). The CDR3, as DNA: TGCAGTGCTTTGGGGTCTTATGGCTACACCTTC. Protein product: CSALGSYGYTF.

The chain joins TRBV25-1 to TRBJ1-6; D is ambiguous. Trimming took off 2 bases at V and 0 bases at J, with 11 bases between the two ends. This CDR3 is built from 17 residues. In germline, CDR1 is MGHDK, CDR2 SYGVNS. This chain's CDR3 is CASSEIRAGSYNSPLHF. The CDR3 DNA reads TGTGCCAGCAGTGAAATTCGGGCCGGCTCCTATAATTCACCCCTCCACTTT.

This clonotype was picked up many times. This chain links TRBV10-3 with TRBJ2-5, with a tentative D call TRBD2 (6 bases). V was clipped by 7 bases and J by 5 bases, with 11 bases between them. Germline V gene lookup returns CDR1 ENHRY and CDR2 SYGVKD. This CDR3 has 12 residues. This CDR3 is CAIKQEGETQYF. CDR3 DNA sequence: TGTGCCATCAAGCAGGAGGGGGAGACCCAGTACTTC.

A word on this clonotype: At one boundary the junction diverges from the germline segment, which might be a read error. The rearrangement links TRBV20-1 to TRBJ2-1; maybe TRBD1 (7 bases). Germline lookup yields CDR1 DFQATT and CDR2 SNEGSKA (reference sequence). The CDR3 has 13 residues. CDR3 loop: CSARQGPGGEQFF. In nucleotides, the CDR3 is TGTAGTGCTAGACAGGGTCCCGGGGGTGAGCAGTTCTTC.

This clonotype was detected ten times or more. This chain connects TRBV12-3 or TRBV12-4 to TRBJ2-1; D gene ambiguous. The V gene lost 2 bases and the J gene lost 5 bases, with 7 bases spanning the gap. The CDR3 totals 13 residues. CDR3 DNA: TGTGCCAGCAGTTTATATGCCGACAATGAGCAGTTCTTC. This codes for CASSLYADNEQFF.

Details on this clonotype: A much larger clone is a single base away; this may be a read error. This chain joins TRBV5-1 and TRBJ2-4; D uncertain. From germline, CDR1 is SGHRS and CDR2 YFSETQ. Trimming removed 1 base from V and 0 bases from J, with 8 bases in between. The CDR3 covers 15 residues. CDR3 DNA: TGCGCCAGCAGCTTGTTATCCCAAGCCAAAAACATTCAGTACTTC. Residues: CASSLLSQAKNIQYF. The variable domain in full, completed from reference TRBV5-1 and TRBJ2-4, reads KAGVTQTPRYLIKTRGQQVTLSCSPISGHRSVSWYQQTPGQGLQFLFEYFSETQRNKGNFPGRFSGRQFSNSRSEMNVSTLELGDSALYLCASSLLSQAKNIQYFGAGTRLSVL.

Note on this clonotype: A much larger clone differs from this one at a single base, so this may be a read error. The V gene is TRBV20-1, the J gene TRBJ1-2; D is undetermined. This CDR3 contains 10 residues. The germline CDR1 and CDR2 sequences are DFQATT and SNEGSKA (reference sequence). The CDR3 nucleotides are TGCAGTGGGGCCCTAGATGGCCACACCTTC. It translates to CSGALDGHTF.

This chain connects TRBV3-1 to TRBJ2-2; D tentatively reads TRBD1 or TRBD2 (5 bases each). Trimming removed 4 bases from V and 3 bases from J, with 12 bases in between. CDR1 is LGHDT, CDR2 YNNKEL, per germline (reference sequence). The CDR3 runs 15 residues. The DNA of the CDR3 is TGTGCCAGCAGCCTGGGACGGACTCACACCGGGGAGCTGTTTTTT. Its translation: CASSLGRTHTGELFF.

This clonotype was picked up many times. The chain couples TRBV12-3 or TRBV12-4 to TRBJ2-1; TRBD2 matches 7 bases. The trim removed 3 bases at V and 4 bases at J, leaving 3 bases unmatched. There are 14 residues in the CDR3. CDR3 in amino acids: CASSLGLIYNEQFF. CDR3 DNA: TGTGCCAGCAGTTTGGGACTAATATACAATGAGCAGTTCTTC.

This clonotype was seen repeatedly, ten times or more. CDR3 sequence (DNA): TGTGCCAGCAGTGATACCGGGACTAGCGGGACAGATACGCAGTATTTT. This encodes CASSDTGTSGTDTQYF. The chain recombines TRBV6-4 with TRBJ2-3; the match to TRBD2 covers 12 bases. CDR3 length: 16 residues. Germline CDR1 reads MRHNA; CDR2 reads SNTAGT. The V gene end was trimmed by 3 bases and the J gene end by 3 bases; junction bases not matched to a gene: 4.

About this clonotype: One end of the junction fails to match germline, which may point to a read error. This sequence joins TRBV28 and TRBJ2-1; no clear D. The length of the CDR3 is 12 residues. CDR1 MDHEN and CDR2 SYDVKM come from the germline V gene. The CDR3 loop is CAGSVIRNEQFF. The CDR3 DNA reads as TGTGCCGGCAGTGTAATACGGAATGAGCAGTTCTTC.

As for this clonotype: A read error is possible here, since a much larger clone lies one base away. The chain links TRBV12-3 or TRBV12-4 to TRBJ2-5; 7 bases map to TRBD1. V lost 5 bases, J lost 9 bases, and 12 bases stayed unmatched. This CDR3 has 14 residues. The CDR3 spells CASSRQGRVKAQYF. The CDR3 nucleotides read TGTGCCAGCAGTAGACAGGGACGGGTAAAGGCCCAGTACTTC.

This clonotype has ten or more counts. The V and J genes are TRBV18 and TRBJ2-7; 8 bases agree with TRBD2. CDR1 is KGHSH and CDR2 is LQKENI in the germline V gene. This CDR3 has 14 residues. J gave up 3 bases and V 3 bases, and 4 bases lay outside the gene matches. The CDR3 protein is CASSPGTRLYEQYF. Here the CDR3 DNA reads TGTGCCAGCTCACCTGGGACTAGGCTCTACGAGCAGTACTTC. Full variable domain (missing parts from reference TRBV18 and TRBJ2-7): NAGVMQNPRHLVRRRGQEARLRCSPMKGHSHVYWYRQLPEEGLKFMVYLQKENIIDESGMPKERFSAEFPKEGPSILRIQQVVRGDSAAYFCASSPGTRLYEQYFGPGTRLTVT.

The chain uses TRBV20-1 and TRBJ1-2, with D possibly being TRBD1 (5 bases). CDR3 size: 12 residues. V was shortened by 6 bases and J by 3 bases, with 11 bases between the two germline ends. Germline lookup yields CDR1 DFQATT and CDR2 SNEGSKA (reference sequence). The CDR3 is CSARGRDYGYTF. CDR3 in DNA: TGCAGTGCGAGGGGCAGGGACTATGGCTACACCTTC.

This clonotype was detected many times. The chain carries TRBV5-6 and TRBJ2-7; 10 bases fit TRBD2. V shed 4 bases, J shed 3 bases, and the junction held 10 bases outside the gene matches. The CDR3 is made up of 16 amino acids. Germline values: CDR1 SGHDT, CDR2 YYEEEE. This CDR3 is CASSLTGLAAIYEQYF. The DNA for the CDR3 is TGTGCCAGCAGCCTGACTGGACTAGCGGCCATCTACGAGCAGTACTTC.

This clonotype appeared many times. V gene TRBV6-4 combines with J gene TRBJ2-4; TRBD1 might be the D (5 bases). The CDR3 runs 14 residues. V was pared by 2 bases and J by 4 bases, with 9 bases between. In germline, CDR1 is MRHNA, CDR2 SNTAGT. The CDR3 DNA sequence: TGTGCCAGCAGTGACAAAGCAGGGAAAAACATTCAGTACTTC. Translation: CASSDKAGKNIQYF.

This clonotype was seen ten or more times. This chain links TRBV6-5 with TRBJ1-2, with 7 bases that match TRBD1. With 10 bases clipped from V and 8 bases from J, the junction kept 10 bases outside the gene matches. The CDR3 is made up of 12 amino acids. Germline-derived CDR1 and CDR2 are MNHEY and SVGAGI. DNA of the CDR3: TGTGCCACCACAGGGGTTAAGGCCGGCTACACCTTC. It yields the protein CATTGVKAGYTF.

The sample holds a few counts of this clonotype. The rearrangement joins TRBV20-1 to TRBJ1-1; the D is unclear. Germline CDR1 is DFQATT and CDR2 is SNEGSKA (reference sequence). Trimming shortened V by 6 bases and J by 7 bases, and 9 bases separated the two germline ends. The CDR3 consists of 10 residues. CDR3 residues: CSASLGEAFF. The CDR3 DNA reads TGCAGTGCCAGCCTGGGTGAAGCTTTCTTT.

The rearrangement uses TRBV3-1 and TRBJ2-3; no reliable D call. The V end was cut by 0 bases, the J end by 1 base, with 5 bases between. CDR1 is LGHDT, CDR2 YNNKEL, per germline (reference sequence). This CDR3 comprises 14 residues. The CDR3 protein is CASSQDSGTDTQYF. In DNA, the CDR3 is TGTGCCAGCAGCCAAGACTCGGGCACAGATACGCAGTATTTT.

This chain connects TRBV10-3 to TRBJ2-1; D is possibly TRBD1 (6 bases). The V gene's germline CDR1 is ENHRY and CDR2 SYGVKD. The CDR3 runs 11 residues. The V and J ends lost 11 bases and 4 bases respectively, with 9 bases between them. This chain's CDR3 is CAVTGYNEQFF. The CDR3 DNA follows: TGTGCCGTAACAGGGTACAATGAGCAGTTCTTC.

This clonotype was counted many times. The chain couples TRBV20-1 to TRBJ1-2, with D possibly TRBD1 on 6 matching bases. The ends were cut back, 2 bases at V and 5 bases at J, with 9 bases in the middle. The CDR3 runs to 12 residues. Germline CDR1 DFQATT, CDR2 SNEGSKA (reference sequence). CDR3 sequence reads: CSARPTGYGYTF. The CDR3 DNA reads as TGCAGTGCTAGACCTACAGGGTATGGCTACACCTTC.

V usage is TRBV4-2 and J usage is TRBJ2-1; D not certain. The germline V and J ends were trimmed by 3 bases and 0 bases, with 9 bases remaining between them. The CDR3 is 15 amino acids. Germline CDR1 reads LGHNA; CDR2 reads YNFKEQ. The CDR3: CASSQPRSSYNEQFF. The CDR3 DNA is TGTGCCAGCAGCCAGCCGAGGAGCTCCTACAATGAGCAGTTCTTC.

Details on this clonotype: A read error may explain this, as a much larger clone is one base away. The chain joins TRBV27 to TRBJ2-5, with 10 bases lining up with TRBD1. From germline, CDR1 is MNHEY and CDR2 SMNVEV (reference sequence). The CDR3 spans 14 residues. V trimming: 6 bases; J trimming: 11 bases; junction bases outside the gene matches: 12. For the CDR3, the DNA is TGTGCCAGCAGGAAGGGGACAGGGGCCTACGGGCAGTACTTC. Protein: CASRKGTGAYGQYF.

The chain joins TRBV4-1 to TRBJ2-5, with a possible D match to TRBD2 (6 bases). The germline V gene encodes CDR1 MGHRA and CDR2 YSYEKL. V dropped 2 bases and J dropped 2 bases, with 27 bases sitting between them. The CDR3 has 20 residues. The CDR3 sequence is CASSQTTSTDPRFPQETQYF. CDR3 coding DNA: TGCGCCAGCAGCCAAACCACTAGCACTGATCCGAGATTTCCGCAAGAGACCCAGTACTTC.

This clonotype showed up many times. V gene TRBV12-3 or TRBV12-4 combines with J gene TRBJ1-3; D remains unclear. CDR3 length equals 13 residues. Trimming removed 6 bases at V and 5 bases at J, with 11 bases between. The CDR3 sequence is CASSVSGRNTIYF. For the CDR3, the DNA is TGTGCCAGCAGCGTTTCGGGGAGAAACACCATATATTTT.

A few counts support this clonotype. J is TRBJ2-3 and V is TRBV9; TRBD2 matches at 10 bases. The CDR3 runs 18 residues. The V gene end was trimmed by 0 bases and the J gene end by 5 bases; junction bases not matched to a gene: 12. The germline V gene has CDR1 SGDLS and CDR2 YYNGEE. The DNA of the CDR3 is TGTGCCAGCAGCGTAGAGTCAGCGGGAGGGCTAATACGAGATACGCAGTATTTT. Protein product: CASSVESAGGLIRDTQYF.